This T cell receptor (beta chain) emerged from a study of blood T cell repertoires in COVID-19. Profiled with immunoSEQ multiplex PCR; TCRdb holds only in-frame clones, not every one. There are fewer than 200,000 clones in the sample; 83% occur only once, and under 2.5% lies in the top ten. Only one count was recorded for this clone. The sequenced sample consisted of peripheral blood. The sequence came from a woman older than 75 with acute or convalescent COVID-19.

The CDR3 sequence: CARRWDGGRSGANVLTF. CDR3 coding DNA: TGTGCCAGACGGTGGGACGGGGGACGCTCTGGGGCCAACGTCCTGACTTTC. The rearrangement links TRBV6-4 to TRBJ2-6; TRBD2 might be the D (6 bases). The V gene lost 9 bases and the J gene lost 0 bases, with 18 bases spanning the gap. The CDR3 runs 17 residues. CDR1 and CDR2 (germline): MRHNA, SNTAGT.